The clone carrying this TCR beta chain came up many times. Its target is not known. These data belong to a study of response to subunit inactivated influenza vaccine. The CDR3 has 15 amino acids. Germline CDR1 is SGDLS and CDR2 is YYNGEE. The germline V and J ends were trimmed by 3 bases and 0 bases, with 12 bases remaining between them. A single record per CDR3 protein comes from TCRdb applying MiXCR to the RT-PCR reads. The sample yields about 160,000 distinct CDR3 sequences, 11% seen once. Findings of the study overall: Authors suggested each seasonal influenza vaccination recruits few new T cells.

Sequencing used non-naive T cells sorted from PBMCs, obtained 40 to 50 days after vaccination. This chain links TRBV9 with TRBJ2-5, with unresolved D. The clonotype comes from a man aged 50-60 years who received an inactivated influenza vaccine. CDR3 sequence: CASSGSASYQETQYF. CDR3 sequence (DNA): TGTGCCAGCAGCGGAAGCGCATCCTACCAAGAGACCCAGTACTTC.